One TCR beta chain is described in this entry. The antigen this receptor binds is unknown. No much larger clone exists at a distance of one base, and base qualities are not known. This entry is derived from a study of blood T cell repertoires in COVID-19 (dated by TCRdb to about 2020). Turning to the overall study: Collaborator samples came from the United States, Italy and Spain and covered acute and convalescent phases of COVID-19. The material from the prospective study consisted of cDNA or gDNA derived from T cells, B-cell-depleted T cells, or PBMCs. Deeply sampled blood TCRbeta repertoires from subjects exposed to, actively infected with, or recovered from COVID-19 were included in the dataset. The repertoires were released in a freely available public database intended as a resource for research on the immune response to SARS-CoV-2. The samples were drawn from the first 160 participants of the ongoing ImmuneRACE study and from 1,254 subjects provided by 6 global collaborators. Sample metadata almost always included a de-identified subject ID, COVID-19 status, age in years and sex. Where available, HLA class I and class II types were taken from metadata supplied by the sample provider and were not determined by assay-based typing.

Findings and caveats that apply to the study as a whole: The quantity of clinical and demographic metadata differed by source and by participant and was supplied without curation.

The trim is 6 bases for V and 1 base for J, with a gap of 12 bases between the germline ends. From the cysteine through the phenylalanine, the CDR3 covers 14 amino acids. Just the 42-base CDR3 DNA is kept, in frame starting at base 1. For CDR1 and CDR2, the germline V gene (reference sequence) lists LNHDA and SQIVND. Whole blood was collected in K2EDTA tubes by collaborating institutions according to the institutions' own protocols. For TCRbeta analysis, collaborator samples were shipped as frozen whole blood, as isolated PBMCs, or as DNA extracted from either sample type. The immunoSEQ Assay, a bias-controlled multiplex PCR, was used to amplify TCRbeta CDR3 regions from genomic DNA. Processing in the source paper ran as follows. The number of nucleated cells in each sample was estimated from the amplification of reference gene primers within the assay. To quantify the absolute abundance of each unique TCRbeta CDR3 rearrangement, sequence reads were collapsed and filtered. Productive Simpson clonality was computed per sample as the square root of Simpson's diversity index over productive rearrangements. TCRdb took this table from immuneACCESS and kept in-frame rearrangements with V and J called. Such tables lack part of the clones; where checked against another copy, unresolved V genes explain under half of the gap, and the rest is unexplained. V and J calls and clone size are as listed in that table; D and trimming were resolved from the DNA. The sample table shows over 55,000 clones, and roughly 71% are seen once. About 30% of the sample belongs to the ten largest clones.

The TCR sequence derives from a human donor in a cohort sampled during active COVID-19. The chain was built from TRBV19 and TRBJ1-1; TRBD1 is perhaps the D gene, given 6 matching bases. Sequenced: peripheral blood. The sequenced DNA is TGTGCCAGTAGCATGGGACACCCGAACACTGAAGCTTTCTTT. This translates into CASSMGHPNTEAFF.